This T cell receptor beta chain came from a study of T cell responses to AZD1222 COVID-19 vaccine. Germline V CDR1 and CDR2: SGHRS, YFSETQ. The trim removed 3 bases at V and 7 bases at J, leaving 5 bases unmatched. The CDR3 is 14 amino acids. Notes on this clone: Its target is unknown. This specimen includes other DNA sequences encoding the same CDR3.

Repertoires were generated with immunoSEQ multiplex PCR, while TCRdb's copy carries only in-frame clones and drops some. The sample lists some 96,000 clones, about nine tenths occurring once. Findings and caveats of the study: Donors, mostly white British, included more females; clonal diversity was possibly underestimated. Baseline antibody screening turned up just a handful of seropositive AZD1222 recipients.

The chain employs TRBV5-1 and TRBJ1-2; TRBD1 aligns across 11 bases. The sequenced sample was peripheral blood, obtained on day 0 of AZD1222 vaccination. The TCR comes from an adult in good health. The CDR3 nucleotides read TGCGCCAGCAGCTCTGGACAGGGGGCCGGTGGCTACACCTTC. This sequence encodes CASSSGQGAGGYTF.